The entry below gives a single T cell receptor beta chain sequence along with its context. Its target is unknown. TCRdb's table, derived via immunoSEQ multiplex PCR, lists solely in-frame clones and lacks some. The sample holds 300,000 to 450,000 clones; 90% to 95% are singletons and the top ten take 3.5% to 4.5%. This sample is drawn from a study of Ad26.COV2.S vaccination and SARS-CoV-2 variants. Study-level findings and limits: Responses of T cells in total may have been underestimated by the TCR breadth and depth analyses.

V shed 6 bases and J 3 bases; nucleotides not matched to a gene: 7. The V gene's germline CDR1 is SQVTM and CDR2 ANQGSEA. The CDR3 sequence is 13 residues long. The receptor's source is a human donor who had recovered from COVID-19. The chain has TRBV29-1 and TRBJ1-1; 7 bases align to TRBD1. Sequencing was performed on peripheral blood, taken after recovery from COVID-19. Written as DNA, the CDR3 is TGCAGCGTCCTACAGGGGTGGTACACTGAAGCTTTCTTT. Protein sequence: CSVLQGWYTEAFF.